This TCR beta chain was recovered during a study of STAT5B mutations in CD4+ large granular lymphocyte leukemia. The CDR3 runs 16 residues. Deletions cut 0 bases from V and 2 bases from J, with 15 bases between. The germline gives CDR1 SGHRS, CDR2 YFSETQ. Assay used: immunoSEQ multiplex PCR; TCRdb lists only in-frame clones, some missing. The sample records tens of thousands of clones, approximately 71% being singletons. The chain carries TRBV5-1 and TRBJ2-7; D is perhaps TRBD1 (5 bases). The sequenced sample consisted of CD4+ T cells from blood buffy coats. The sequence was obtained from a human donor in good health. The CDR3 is CASSLALGLNPYEQYF. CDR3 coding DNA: TGCGCCAGCAGCTTGGCGCTGGGGCTCAACCCCTACGAGCAGTACTTC.